The 18 T cell receptor beta chains reported below all come from one sample, sequenced in a study of blood T cell repertoires in COVID-19. Clones were sequenced by immunoSEQ multiplex PCR, and TCRdb holds only the in-frame ones, with some missing. The sample lists about 190,000 clones; roughly four fifths were seen once. Sequenced input: peripheral blood. The receptors stem from a woman between 40 and 50 years old with acute or convalescent COVID-19.

This chain uses TRBV27 with TRBJ1-2; D ambiguous. Germline loops: CDR1 MNHEY, CDR2 SMNVEV (reference sequence). This CDR3 is built from 14 residues. V lost 2 bases to trimming and J lost 4 bases, with 11 bases between them. CDR3 residues: CASSLMGGFYGYTF. The CDR3 coding sequence is TGTGCCAGCAGTTTAATGGGAGGCTTCTATGGCTACACCTTC.

Remarks on this clone: The identical CDR3 is also encoded by other nucleotide sequences in the sample. This chain connects TRBV5-4 to TRBJ2-5; D gene unclear. From germline, CDR1 is SGHNT and CDR2 YYREEE (reference sequence). The V end was cut by 2 bases, the J end by 2 bases, with 13 bases between. The CDR3 extends over 15 amino acids. DNA of the CDR3: TGTGCCAGCAGCTTATCACCGGCAGGACAAGAGACCCAGTACTTC. It yields the protein CASSLSPAGQETQYF.

The chain couples TRBV9 to TRBJ1-5, with D perhaps TRBD1 (5 bases). CDR3 length: 14 amino acids. Germline CDR1 and CDR2: SGDLS and YYNGEE. The V end lost 3 bases, the J end lost 9 bases, and 16 bases lay between the germline ends. For the CDR3, the DNA is TGTGCCAGCAGCGGGGGAGGGGATTTAGGGCCCCAGCATTTT. It is translated as CASSGGGDLGPQHF.

The chain uses TRBV6-6 and TRBJ1-6; 8 positions match TRBD1. This CDR3 contains 15 residues. Germline loops: CDR1 MNHNY, CDR2 SVGAGI (reference sequence). The V and J ends lost 5 bases and 7 bases, in that order; junction bases with no gene match: 7. The CDR3 is CASSIRQGANSPLHF. The CDR3 DNA is TGTGCCAGCAGTATCCGGCAGGGGGCGAATTCACCCCTCCACTTT.

This chain joins TRBV21-1 and TRBJ2-6; the table assigns TRBD1, which was not confirmed against the DNA. TRBV21-1 is termed a pseudogene. The CDR3 contains 14 residues. The CDR3 is CASSGGHWANVLTF. The DNA for the CDR3 is TGTGCCAGCAGCGGGGGACACTGGGCCAACGTCCTGACTTTC.

The chain employs TRBV7-9 and TRBJ2-3; D gene uncertain. The V end lost 4 bases, the J end lost 3 bases, and 5 bases lay between the germline ends. Germline CDR1 SEHNR, CDR2 FQNEAQ (reference sequence). This CDR3 contains 12 residues. CDR3 loop: CASSSGTDTQYF. The CDR3 DNA sequence: TGTGCCAGCAGCTCCGGGACAGATACGCAGTATTTT.

The chain recombines TRBV11-1 with TRBJ1-1; 10 nucleotides align to TRBD1. With V trimmed by 7 bases and J by 5 bases, 10 bases remained unmatched. The CDR3 length is 15 residues. Germline V gene lookup returns CDR1 SGHAT and CDR2 FQDESV (reference sequence). The CDR3 DNA is TGTGCCAGCACCTCGACAGGGGGCGGGTGGACTGAAGCTTTCTTT. It yields the protein CASTSTGGGWTEAFF.

J is TRBJ2-1 and V is TRBV3-1 (or the pseudogene TRBV3-2); 10 bases align to TRBD1. The CDR3 totals 14 residues. Germline V lookup: CDR1 LGHDT, CDR2 YNNKEL (reference sequence). V shed 4 bases and J 6 bases; nucleotides not matched to a gene: 3. CDR3 residues: CASSLRTGGNEQFF. The DNA for the CDR3 is TGTGCCAGCAGCCTAAGGACAGGGGGCAATGAGCAGTTCTTC.

V is TRBV7-9 and J is TRBJ2-1, with TRBD2 identical over 12 bases. The germline gives CDR1 SEHNR, CDR2 FQNEAQ (reference sequence). This CDR3 region has 15 residues. V was pared by 5 bases and J by 8 bases, with 7 bases of the junction left unmatched. The DNA of the CDR3 is TGTGCCAGCAGCGGACGGACTAGCGGGGATTATGAGCAGTTCTTC. As protein: CASSGRTSGDYEQFF.

The rearrangement joins TRBV6-5 to TRBJ2-7, with D possibly TRBD1 on 6 matching bases. Germline CDR1 and CDR2: MNHEY and SVGAGI. Trimming removed 3 bases from V and 5 bases from J, with 17 bases in between. This CDR3 is built from 15 residues. The CDR3 DNA reads TGTGCCAGCAGTTATAGGAAAAGGGGGACGAACGAGCAGTACTTC. Translated: CASSYRKRGTNEQYF.

The rearrangement joins TRBV5-6 to TRBJ2-7; TRBD1 matches at 9 bases. CDR1 is SGHDT and CDR2 is YYEEEE in the germline V gene. CDR3 length: 15 residues. V lost 0 bases and J lost 4; bases outside the gene matches: 5. For the CDR3, the DNA is TGTGCCAGCAGCTTGGCCGCCGGGACAGGGTACGAGCAGTACTTC. As protein: CASSLAAGTGYEQYF. Looking up the rest from reference TRBV5-6 and TRBJ2-7 gives the full variable domain: DAGVTQSPTHLIKTRGQQVTLRCSPKSGHDTVSWYQQALGQGPQFIFQYYEEEERQRGNFPDRFSGHQFPNYSSELNVNALLLGDSALYLCASSLAAGTGYEQYFGPGTRLTVT.

The CDR3 DNA follows: TGTGCCAGCAGTGCCTCGGGACAGGGTCGACGGGGAGTAGGCTACACCTTC. Residues: CASSASGQGRRGVGYTF. The chain uses TRBV28 and TRBJ1-2; 9 bases match TRBD1. Germline V gives CDR1 MDHEN, CDR2 SYDVKM. V lost 5 bases to trimming and J lost 8 bases; unmatched junction nucleotides: 18. There are 17 residues in the CDR3.

The chain employs TRBV28 and TRBJ1-2, with 8 positions matching TRBD1. CDR1 is MDHEN and CDR2 is SYDVKM in the germline V gene. The CDR3 extends over 17 amino acids. With V trimmed by 1 base and J by 4 bases, 11 bases remained unmatched. CDR3 in amino acids: CASSLSFRQGAIYGYTF. The CDR3, as DNA: TGTGCCAGCAGTTTATCTTTTAGGCAGGGGGCTATCTATGGCTACACCTTC.

This chain joins TRBV6-6 and TRBJ2-7, with D perhaps matching TRBD1 (6 bases). Trimming stripped 0 bases from V and 9 bases from J, with 12 bases between. The germline gives CDR1 MNHNY, CDR2 SVGAGI (reference sequence). The CDR3 loop spans 13 amino acids. The CDR3 is CASSYSNYRVQYF. The DNA of the CDR3 is TGTGCCAGCAGTTACTCGAACTACAGGGTGCAGTACTTC.

The chain is built from TRBV5-4 and TRBJ2-2, with 14 bases lining up with TRBD2. V was clipped by 3 bases and J by 2 bases; unmatched bases: 3. The CDR3 length is 17 residues. Germline lookup yields CDR1 SGHNT and CDR2 YYREEE (reference sequence). The CDR3 DNA sequence: TGTGCCAGCAGCTGGGGGACTAGCGGGGGTAACACCGGGGAGCTGTTTTTT. It yields the protein CASSWGTSGGNTGELFF.

The chain has TRBV5-4 and TRBJ1-2; 10 positions match TRBD1. In germline, CDR1 is SGHNT, CDR2 YYREEE (reference sequence). V shed 5 bases, J shed 5 bases, and the junction held 12 bases outside the gene matches. The CDR3 contains 16 residues. CDR3 nucleotides: TGTGCCAGCAGACATTGGGACAGGGGCGATTTTTATGGCTACACCTTC. The encoded protein is CASRHWDRGDFYGYTF.

As for this clone: Other DNA sequences within the sample encode an identical CDR3. This chain links TRBV3-1 (or the pseudogene TRBV3-2) with TRBJ1-4; 7 bases line up with TRBD1. This CDR3 spans 14 amino acids. CDR1 is LGHDT and CDR2 is YNNKEL in the germline V gene (reference sequence). Trimming at V came to 3 bases and at J to 8 bases, leaving 6 bases not matched to a gene. CDR3 in amino acids: CASSQFTGAEKLFF. The CDR3 region has the DNA TGTGCCAGCAGCCAGTTTACAGGGGCCGAAAAACTGTTTTTT.

This sequence joins TRBV5-6 and TRBJ2-2, with TRBD2 matching over 11 bases. Germline loops: CDR1 SGHDT, CDR2 YYEEEE. The ends lost 4 bases at V and 4 bases at J; junction bases unmatched: 3. The CDR3 runs to 15 residues. Written as DNA, the CDR3 is TGTGCCAGCAGCAGGGGACTAGCGGCCACCGGGGAGCTGTTTTTT. Translation: CASSRGLAATGELFF.